This record looks at one T cell receptor (beta chain) sequence and its context. Sequencing libraries made from TCR beta cDNA carried unique molecular identifiers. TCRdb re-called the PCR reads with MiXCR, one entry per CDR3 protein. The sample lists around 400,000 distinct CDR3 sequences, roughly 35% occurring once. The data belong to a study of post-analysis software for immune sequencing data. The sequenced sample consisted of blood. This clonotype was sampled from a girl aged 5-17 years with multiple sclerosis.

The CDR3: CASSRGTSSTDTQYF. The CDR3 DNA follows: TGTGCCAGCAGCCGCGGGACTTCCAGCACAGATACGCAGTATTTT. The genes are TRBV7-3 and TRBJ2-3; tentative D call: TRBD2 (6 bases). This CDR3 contains 15 residues. Trimming removed 5 bases at V and 0 bases at J, with 12 bases between. Germline V lookup: CDR1 SGHTA, CDR2 FQGTGA.